A single sample is the source of the 21 T cell receptor beta chains below, sequenced in a study of blood T cells in healthy people across ages. A second PCR of 7 to 11 cycles used a sample-barcoded 5' primer and a J-beta primer mix. TCRdb recomputed calls from the 5' RACE reads with MiXCR, one row per CDR3 protein. The table records about a million distinct CDR3 sequences, less than 45% of them present only once. The sequenced sample consisted of blood. Receptor source: a young man in good health.

Notes on this clonotype: A read error may account for a junction end that differs from germline. This chain links TRBV4-3 with TRBJ2-1; 8 bases line up with TRBD1. Germline values: CDR1 LGHNA, CDR2 YSLEER. This CDR3 has 15 amino acids. In nucleotides, the CDR3 is TGCGTCAGCAGCCGTCAGGGGGCTCGGCGCGATGAGCAGTTCTTC. It is translated as CVSSRQGARRDEQFF.

This chain joins TRBV7-2 and TRBJ1-5, with no clear D. V lost 2 bases to trimming and J lost 4 bases, with 15 bases between them. The CDR3 length is 16 residues. The V gene's germline CDR1 is SGHTA and CDR2 FQGNSA. The DNA for the CDR3 is TGTGCCAGCAGCTTAAATCAGGCAGGAAGTAATCAGCCCCAGCATTTT. Protein: CASSLNQAGSNQPQHF.

V gene TRBV7-9 combines with J gene TRBJ2-1, with D hard to call. V was clipped by 5 bases and J by 8 bases, with 19 bases between them. The CDR3 totals 15 residues. Looked up from germline, CDR1 is SEHNR and CDR2 is FQNEAQ (reference sequence). The CDR3 DNA reads TGTGCCAGCAGCCACGAATTAGGCGCCATAGATGAGCAGTTCTTC. This sequence encodes CASSHELGAIDEQFF. The entire variable domain, with the rest obtained from reference TRBV7-9 and TRBJ2-1, is as follows: DTGVSQNPRHKITKRGQNVTFRCDPISEHNRLYWYRQTLGQGPEFLTYFQNEAQLEKSRLLSDRFSAERPKGSFSTLEIQRTEQGDSAMYLCASSHELGAIDEQFFGPGTRLTVL.

The sample holds a few counts of this clonotype. This chain connects TRBV10-3 to TRBJ1-2; perhaps TRBD1 as D (5 bases). The CDR3 is 13 residues long. In germline, CDR1 is ENHRY, CDR2 SYGVKD. The V and J ends lost 10 bases and 5 bases respectively, with 17 bases between them. CDR3 in DNA: TGTGCCACCCTGGCGGGGGGAGGTTATGGCTACACCTTC. It is translated as CATLAGGGYGYTF.

This clonotype was counted only a few times. This chain connects TRBV5-6 to TRBJ2-1, with 8 bases matching TRBD2. With 6 bases clipped from V and 4 bases from J, the junction kept 6 bases outside the gene matches. Germline CDR1 and CDR2: SGHDT and YYEEEE. This CDR3 region has 14 residues. This chain's CDR3 is CASTERGTYNEQFF. CDR3 in DNA: TGTGCCAGCACTGAGCGGGGGACGTACAATGAGCAGTTCTTC.

Of note for this clonotype: A read error may produce the germline difference seen at one junction end. The chain combines TRBV4-1 with TRBJ2-6, with 7 bases that match TRBD1. CDR1 and CDR2 (germline): MGHRA, YSYEKL. This CDR3 contains 16 residues. The CDR3 sequence is CASSQKGGSGANALTF. The CDR3 DNA follows: TGCGCCAGCAGCCAAAAAGGGGGCTCTGGGGCCAACGCCCTGACTTTC.

This sequence joins TRBV27 and TRBJ1-3, with 8 nucleotides matching TRBD1. After removal of 4 bases from V and 4 bases from J, the junction contained 6 bases not matched to a gene. The CDR3 runs to 15 residues. Germline CDR1 MNHEY, CDR2 SMNVEV (reference sequence). The CDR3 sequence: CASSYTGGSGNTIYF. CDR3 bases: TGTGCCAGCAGTTATACAGGGGGGTCCGGAAACACCATATATTTT.

The chain couples TRBV20-1 to TRBJ1-6, with D possibly matching TRBD1 (6 bases). The ends were cut back, 2 bases at V and 9 bases at J, with 8 bases in the middle. The CDR3 has 12 amino acids. The germline V gene encodes CDR1 DFQATT and CDR2 SNEGSKA (reference sequence). CDR3 protein: CSARQGPSPLHF. The CDR3 DNA reads as TGCAGTGCTAGACAGGGGCCTTCACCCCTCCACTTT.

CDR3 DNA: TGTGCCAGCAGTGAGGGTCCACAGTACACAGATACGCAGTATTTT. This gives the protein CASSEGPQYTDTQYF. The gene calls are TRBV2 and TRBJ2-3, with D unresolved. This CDR3 spans 15 amino acids. Germline V CDR1 and CDR2: SNHLY, FYNNEI. V was trimmed by 3 bases and J by 2 bases, leaving 12 bases between them.

In DNA form, the CDR3 reads TGTGCCAGCACAGGGACAGGGAATGGCTACACCTTC. The encoded protein is CASTGTGNGYTF. The rearrangement joins TRBV6-5 to TRBJ1-2, with 9 bases matching TRBD1. V dropped 7 bases and J dropped 6; count of bases not matched to a gene: 3. The CDR3 spans 12 residues. Germline V gene sequence: CDR1 MNHEY, CDR2 SVGAGI.

V gene TRBV19 combines with J gene TRBJ1-2, with D maybe TRBD1 (6 bases). This CDR3 comprises 14 residues. CDR1 is LNHDA, CDR2 SQIVND, per germline (reference sequence). The V end lost 4 bases, the J end lost 3 bases, and 12 bases lay between the germline ends. The CDR3 region is CASSTSQGHYGYTF. CDR3 DNA: TGTGCCAGTAGTACCTCACAGGGACACTATGGCTACACCTTC.

This clonotype was detected a few times. The rearrangement joins TRBV7-6 to TRBJ1-6, with a tentative D call TRBD1 (5 bases). The CDR3 has 13 residues. Germline V gives CDR1 SGHVS, CDR2 FNYEAQ. Trimming took off 6 bases at V and 7 bases at J, with 10 bases between the two ends. This CDR3 is CASSPRGNSPLHF. The CDR3 nucleotides are TGTGCCAGCAGTCCGCGGGGGAATTCACCCCTCCACTTT.

This clonotype was observed a handful of times. V is TRBV20-1 and J is TRBJ1-1; no clear D gene. Germline CDR1 and CDR2: DFQATT and SNEGSKA (reference sequence). The CDR3 runs 12 residues. Trimming stripped 3 bases from V and 7 bases from J, with 12 bases between. DNA of the CDR3: TGCAGTGCTAGCTCAAATAGGAATGAAGCTTTCTTT. This encodes CSASSNRNEAFF.

This CDR3 is CASSAKFRVQEKLFF. CDR3 in DNA: TGTGCCAGCAGTGCGAAATTCCGGGTGCAGGAAAAACTGTTTTTT. The chain links TRBV27 to TRBJ1-4; D gene unclear. The CDR3 runs 15 residues. The germline V and J ends were trimmed by 5 bases and 8 bases, with 18 bases remaining between them. The germline V gene has CDR1 MNHEY and CDR2 SMNVEV (reference sequence).

Note on this clonotype: Relative to the germline gene, one junction end is altered; a read error may explain this. The chain employs TRBV7-9 and TRBJ1-1; no reliable D call. The CDR3 is 14 amino acids. Germline V CDR1 and CDR2: SEHNR, FQNEAQ (reference sequence). The CDR3 loop reads CASSLASENAEAFF. The CDR3 bases are TGTGCCAGCAGCTTAGCATCGGAGAACGCTGAAGCTTTCTTT.

V usage is TRBV7-2 and J usage is TRBJ1-5; no reliable D call. Trimming left V 5 bases short and J 7 bases short, with 15 bases between. There are 14 residues in the CDR3. Germline CDR1 is SGHTA and CDR2 is FQGNSA. As DNA, the CDR3 is TGTGCCAGCAGCGTAGTAATGCGTTTCCAGCCCCAGCATTTT. Protein product: CASSVVMRFQPQHF.

V usage is TRBV3-1 and J usage is TRBJ2-5; 7 bases line up with TRBD2. With 5 bases clipped from V and 4 bases from J, the junction kept 10 bases outside the gene matches. This CDR3 is built from 15 residues. The germline V gene has CDR1 LGHDT and CDR2 YNNKEL (reference sequence). The CDR3 loop reads CASSSSSGGRETQYF. In nucleotides, the CDR3 is TGTGCCAGCAGCTCCTCCTCCGGGGGGAGAGAGACCCAGTACTTC.

This clonotype was counted only a few times. The chain employs TRBV6-5 and TRBJ2-1; D gene unclear. The CDR3 has 13 amino acids. Between the trimmed V and J ends, which lost 4 bases and 6 bases, there was a span of 10 bases. Germline CDR1 MNHEY, CDR2 SVGAGI. The CDR3 loop reads CASSSTASNEQFF. CDR3 DNA sequence: TGTGCCAGCAGTTCGACCGCCTCCAATGAGCAGTTCTTC.

The chain joins TRBV5-1 to TRBJ2-1, with unresolved D. CDR1 is SGHRS and CDR2 is YFSETQ in the germline V gene. V was clipped by 0 bases and J by 0 bases, with 10 bases between them. This CDR3 has 16 residues. CDR3 amino acids: CASSLAVAGSYNEQFF. As DNA, the CDR3 is TGCGCCAGCAGCTTGGCCGTCGCTGGCTCCTACAATGAGCAGTTCTTC.

This chain connects TRBV20-1 to TRBJ1-2; no clear D gene. V lost 3 bases and J lost 4, with 12 bases in between. There are 13 residues in the CDR3. Per the germline V gene, CDR1 is DFQATT and CDR2 is SNEGSKA (reference sequence). The CDR3 here is CSASPGIGYGYTF. The CDR3 DNA follows: TGCAGTGCTAGTCCCGGGATAGGCTATGGCTACACCTTC.

The chain joins TRBV9 to TRBJ1-3; 7 bases agree with TRBD1. V lost 3 bases and J lost 7; bases outside the gene matches: 4. This CDR3 comprises 13 residues. CDR1 and CDR2 from the germline V gene are SGDLS and YYNGEE. The CDR3 protein is CASSEGQSNTIYF. CDR3 sequence (DNA): TGTGCCAGCAGCGAGGGACAGTCGAACACCATATATTTT.